A single sample gave rise to the 31 T cell receptor beta chains below, sequenced in a study of early T cells in non-severe SARS-CoV-2 infection. Each CDR3 protein is one row after TCRdb ran MiXCR on the 5' RACE reads. The data show about 47,000 distinct CDR3 sequences, with around a tenth seen just once and about 5.4% held by the top ten. Specimen: whole blood, collected at baseline. These receptors were obtained from an adult who was a healthcare worker with PCR-confirmed SARS-CoV-2 infection or an uninfected control (not recorded which).

V and J are TRBV7-2 and TRBJ2-3; D possibly corresponds to TRBD2 (5 bases). This CDR3 comprises 15 residues. The V end was cut by 2 bases, the J end by 4 bases, with 13 bases between. Germline CDR1 reads SGHTA; CDR2 reads FQGNSA. The DNA for the CDR3 is TGTGCCAGCAGCTTAAGAGGGATACGGGCAGATACGCAGTATTTT. It is translated as CASSLRGIRADTQYF.

This clonotype has more than one count but fewer than ten. This rearrangement joins TRBV18 to TRBJ2-7; D might be TRBD1 or TRBD2, each matching 5 bases. Germline assignment: CDR1 KGHSH and CDR2 LQKENI. This CDR3 spans 16 amino acids. Trimming stripped 5 bases from V and 0 bases from J, with 17 bases between. CDR3 sequence reads: CASSREQGLYSYEQYF. For the CDR3, the DNA is TGTGCCAGCTCAAGGGAGCAGGGTCTATACTCCTACGAGCAGTACTTC. Looking up the rest from reference TRBV18 and TRBJ2-7 gives the full variable domain: NAGVMQNPRHLVRRRGQEARLRCSPMKGHSHVYWYRQLPEEGLKFMVYLQKENIIDESGMPKERFSAEFPKEGPSILRIQQVVRGDSAAYFCASSREQGLYSYEQYFGPGTRLTVT.

Ten or more counts support this clonotype. The chain employs TRBV7-9 and TRBJ2-1; 9 bases line up with TRBD2. Germline values: CDR1 SEHNR, CDR2 FQNEAQ (reference sequence). CDR3 size: 13 residues. V shed 0 bases, J shed 10 bases, and the junction held 1 base outside the gene matches. In nucleotides, the CDR3 is TGTGCCAGCAGCTTAGCTAGCGGGAGCGAGCAGTTCTTC. Protein sequence: CASSLASGSEQFF.

The J gene is TRBJ2-1, the V gene TRBV30, with a weak D call TRBD2 (6 bases). The CDR3 consists of 15 residues. V gave up 8 bases and J gave up 9 bases, with 26 bases separating them. CDR1 and CDR2 from the germline V gene are GTSNPN and SVGIG (reference sequence). The CDR3 loop is CAQKAGGTLGGEQFF. CDR3 nucleotides: TGTGCCCAGAAGGCGGGCGGGACCCTCGGGGGTGAGCAGTTCTTC.

As regards this clonotype: An end of the junction does not agree with germline; a read error may underlie this. The chain joins TRBV3-1 to TRBJ2-2; 8 bases are shared with TRBD1. The CDR3 sequence is 15 residues long. CDR1 and CDR2 (germline): LGHDT, YNNKEL (reference sequence). The CDR3 sequence is CVSSQSNRGAGELFF. The CDR3 region has the DNA TGTGTCAGCAGCCAATCTAACAGGGGGGCCGGGGAGCTGTTTTTT.

This clonotype was seen repeatedly, ten times or more. This chain links TRBV4-3 with TRBJ1-5; no firm D call. Per germline, CDR1 LGHNA and CDR2 YSLEER. The CDR3 is 14 residues long. Trimming took off 0 bases at V and 2 bases at J, with 5 bases between the two ends. The CDR3: CASSQDRGNQPQHF. CDR3 nucleotides: TGCGCCAGCAGCCAAGATCGCGGCAATCAGCCCCAGCATTTT.

This clonotype was observed at least ten times. J is TRBJ2-3 and V is TRBV4-3; TRBD1 aligns across 10 bases. With V trimmed by 3 bases and J by 5 bases, 5 bases remained unmatched. The CDR3 spans 15 residues. The V gene's germline CDR1 is LGHNA and CDR2 YSLEER. The CDR3 region is CASSQMTGGKDTQYF. Written as DNA, the CDR3 is TGCGCCAGCAGCCAGATGACAGGGGGCAAAGATACGCAGTATTTT.

The V gene is TRBV20-1, the J gene TRBJ2-5; D ambiguous. Between the trimmed V and J ends, which lost 8 bases and 2 bases, there was a span of 9 bases. The CDR3 has 11 residues. Germline V CDR1 and CDR2: DFQATT, SNEGSKA (reference sequence). CDR3 in amino acids: CSRGRQETQYF. In DNA form, the CDR3 reads TGCAGTAGAGGTAGACAAGAGACCCAGTACTTC.

This clonotype was detected many times. V is TRBV30 and J is TRBJ1-5; unclear D gene. The CDR3 is 13 residues long. V lost 3 bases and J 5 bases, leaving 11 bases between the germline ends. The V gene's germline CDR1 is GTSNPN and CDR2 SVGIG (reference sequence). CDR3 residues: CAWSRGGDQPQHF. The DNA of the CDR3 is TGTGCCTGGAGCCGGGGTGGGGATCAGCCCCAGCATTTT.

This clonotype was counted a few times. This sequence joins TRBV2 and TRBJ2-5; tentatively, D is TRBD1 (6 bases). V lost 4 bases to trimming and J lost 2 bases, with 14 bases between them. The CDR3 runs 15 residues. Germline V CDR1 and CDR2: SNHLY, FYNNEI. This CDR3 reads CASSGPGATQETQYF. CDR3 nucleotides: TGTGCCAGCAGTGGACCAGGGGCTACTCAAGAGACCCAGTACTTC.

This clonotype was seen only a few times. The chain carries TRBV6-2 or TRBV6-3 and TRBJ2-3; the D gene is possibly TRBD1 (5 bases). The CDR3 is 15 residues long. Germline CDR1 and CDR2: MNHEY and SVGEGT. V gave up 6 bases and J gave up 7 bases, with 20 bases separating them. The CDR3 DNA sequence: TGTGCCAGCAGCCCCCAGCAGGGCAGTTTGAATACGCAGTATTTT. Amino acid sequence: CASSPQQGSLNTQYF.

This clonotype was observed many times. V and J are TRBV7-2 and TRBJ2-7; D could derive from TRBD1 or TRBD2 (7 bases each). Trimming pared 5 bases from V and 2 bases from J, leaving 25 bases between. Germline V gene sequence: CDR1 SGHTA, CDR2 FQGNSA. The CDR3 is made up of 18 amino acids. The CDR3, as DNA: TGTGCCAGCAGCATAGGGGGCGGGACTTTTAGCGGGCCCTACGAGCAGTACTTC. Protein: CASSIGGGTFSGPYEQYF.

The chain uses TRBV10-2 and TRBJ1-2; D unresolved. Per germline, CDR1 WSHSY and CDR2 SAAADI. CDR3 length: 14 residues. V lost 0 bases and J lost 6, with 11 bases in between. Here the CDR3 reads CASSESRSADGYTF. CDR3 in DNA: TGCGCCAGCAGTGAGTCGAGGTCGGCAGATGGCTACACCTTC.

This clonotype was found many times. CDR3 sequence: CASSLPGTGELFF. The CDR3 region has the DNA TGTGCCAGCAGCCTCCCCGGGACCGGGGAGCTGTTTTTT. V gene TRBV12-3 or TRBV12-4 combines with J gene TRBJ2-2; no definite D call. The V gene lost 6 bases and the J gene lost 5 bases, with 10 bases spanning the gap. The CDR3 length is 13 residues.

At least ten counts were recorded for this clonotype. This chain joins TRBV18 and TRBJ1-6; 10 bases agree with TRBD1. Per the germline V gene, CDR1 is KGHSH and CDR2 is LQKENI. The trim removed 6 bases at V and 8 bases at J, leaving 4 bases unmatched. The length of the CDR3 is 14 residues. CDR3 residues: CASSRDRGDSPLHF. Here the CDR3 DNA reads TGTGCCAGCTCCCGGGACAGGGGTGATTCACCCCTCCACTTT.

This chain joins TRBV7-8 and TRBJ2-7, with D hard to call. The germline V gene has CDR1 SGHVS and CDR2 FQNEAQ. With 10 bases removed from V and 4 bases from J, the gap between germline ends came to 11 bases. The CDR3 contains 11 residues. The DNA of the CDR3 is TGTGCCACCCGCGGTGGGTACGAGCAGTACTTC. It yields the protein CATRGGYEQYF.

In its sample, this clonotype was seen many times. CDR3 nucleotide sequence: TGTGCCAGCAGATTGGACAGGGGGAACACCGGGGAGCTGTTTTTT. It specifies CASRLDRGNTGELFF. The chain is built from TRBV28 and TRBJ2-2, with 9 bases identical to TRBD1. The CDR3 covers 15 residues. Germline CDR1 is MDHEN and CDR2 is SYDVKM. V lost 6 bases, J lost 1 base, and 3 bases stayed unmatched.

The chain joins TRBV6-2 or TRBV6-3 to TRBJ2-2; D not resolved. CDR1 is MNHEY and CDR2 is SVGEGT in the germline V gene. The V end lost 6 bases, the J end lost 1 base, and 3 bases lay between the germline ends. The CDR3 sequence is 12 residues long. Here the CDR3 reads CASSKNTGELFF. CDR3 in DNA: TGTGCCAGCAGCAAGAACACCGGGGAGCTGTTTTTT.

This clonotype was found many times. The chain uses TRBV6-6 and TRBJ1-2; D is unresolved. The CDR3 spans 16 residues. CDR1 and CDR2 from the germline V gene are MNHNY and SVGAGI (reference sequence). V lost 4 bases and J lost 4, with 19 bases in between. The CDR3 DNA reads as TGTGCCAGCAGTTCGTATACCCCGAAGGCCGGCTATGGCTACACCTTC. Protein sequence: CASSSYTPKAGYGYTF.

This clonotype was picked up many times. The chain is built from TRBV7-8 and TRBJ1-3, with 8 bases that match TRBD1. V lost 2 bases, J lost 2 bases, and 8 bases stayed unmatched. Germline values: CDR1 SGHVS, CDR2 FQNEAQ. This CDR3 region has 17 residues. The CDR3 nucleotides read TGTGCCAGCAGCTTACCTCCACAGGGGGGTACTGGAAACACCATATATTTT. Encoded protein: CASSLPPQGGTGNTIYF.

This clonotype was counted between two and nine times. This chain joins TRBV14 and TRBJ2-2; possibly TRBD2 for D (5 bases). V lost 1 base and J 1 base, leaving 16 bases between the germline ends. Germline V gene sequence: CDR1 SGHDN, CDR2 FVKESK. The CDR3 consists of 18 residues. The CDR3 sequence: CASSQASWRSRNTGELFF. CDR3 DNA sequence: TGTGCCAGCAGCCAAGCGAGCTGGAGGTCTAGGAACACCGGGGAGCTGTTTTTT.

The V gene is TRBV10-2, the J gene TRBJ2-7; 8 nucleotides align to TRBD1. CDR3 length: 12 amino acids. From germline, CDR1 is WSHSY and CDR2 SAAADI. V lost 6 bases and J lost 4; bases outside the gene matches: 2. The CDR3 DNA reads as TGCGCCAGCAGCGGGACAGGTTACGAGCAGTACTTC. It translates to CASSGTGYEQYF.

CDR3 DNA sequence: TGTGCCAGCAGGATGGGGGACGGACTCACCGGGGAGCTGTTTTTT. Translation gives CASRMGDGLTGELFF. This chain uses TRBV2 with TRBJ2-2; D possibly matches TRBD1 or TRBD2 (5 bases each). Germline CDR1 SNHLY, CDR2 FYNNEI. V lost 6 bases and J lost 4, with 15 bases in between. The CDR3 covers 15 residues.

V usage is TRBV10-3 and J usage is TRBJ2-7; TRBD1 matches 9 bases. The germline V gene has CDR1 ENHRY and CDR2 SYGVKD. The CDR3 runs to 14 residues. The trim removed 6 bases at V and 5 bases at J, leaving 8 bases unmatched. The CDR3 spells CAIRLDRGIDEQYF. The DNA of the CDR3 is TGTGCCATCAGACTTGACAGGGGGATCGACGAGCAGTACTTC.

V usage is TRBV6-6 and J usage is TRBJ1-6; possibly TRBD1 for D (6 bases). Germline-derived CDR1 and CDR2 are MNHNY and SVGAGI (reference sequence). The CDR3 has 13 residues. V shed 10 bases and J shed 7 bases, with 14 bases lying between them. The CDR3, as DNA: TGTGCCACCCAGGGGCCAGGGAATTCACCCCTCCACTTT. This encodes CATQGPGNSPLHF.

This clonotype has a count of ten or more. The rearrangement uses TRBV11-2 and TRBJ2-1; tentatively, D is TRBD2 (5 bases). V was shortened by 0 bases and J by 13 bases, with 13 bases between the two germline ends. Germline CDR1 is SGHAT and CDR2 is FQNNGV. This CDR3 spans 13 amino acids. The CDR3 nucleotides are TGTGCCAGCAGCTTAGATAGAGGGCCCGGTCAGTTCTTC. Translation gives CASSLDRGPGQFF.

The chain carries TRBV10-1 and TRBJ2-3; TRBD2 matches at 8 bases. The length of the CDR3 is 18 residues. Germline trimming cut 3 bases from V and 0 bases from J; bases unmatched to any gene: 11. The germline V gene encodes CDR1 WNHNN and CDR2 SYGVQD (reference sequence). Here the CDR3 DNA reads TGCGCCAGCAGTGATGTCAGCGGGGGAGACCCTAGCACAGATACGCAGTATTTT. It specifies CASSDVSGGDPSTDTQYF.

This clonotype was counted at least ten times. The V call is TRBV11-2, the J call TRBJ1-1; D gene unclear. Germline V gene data show CDR1 as SGHAT and CDR2 as FQNNGV. V dropped 4 bases and J dropped 8 bases, with 20 bases sitting between them. CDR3 length equals 15 residues. The CDR3 is CASSSQDLATEEAFF. For the CDR3, the DNA is TGTGCCAGCAGCTCCCAGGACCTCGCGACCGAAGAAGCTTTCTTT.

The J gene is TRBJ1-2, the V gene TRBV7-2; D possibly corresponds to TRBD1 (5 bases). The CDR3 is 16 amino acids. Germline V lookup: CDR1 SGHTA, CDR2 FQGNSA. Trimming stripped 2 bases from V and 0 bases from J, with 13 bases between. The CDR3 DNA sequence: TGTGCCAGCAGCTTAAACGCAGGGCGAACTAACTATGGCTACACCTTC. Translating gives CASSLNAGRTNYGYTF.

This clonotype was detected a few times. The V call is TRBV7-2, the J call TRBJ2-6, with D possibly being TRBD1 (5 bases). The CDR3 length is 16 residues. CDR1 is SGHTA and CDR2 is FQGNSA in the germline V gene. V was trimmed by 5 bases and J by 0 bases, leaving 11 bases between them. The CDR3 is CASSRTRSSGANVLTF. The CDR3 nucleotides are TGTGCCAGCAGCCGGACACGGAGCTCTGGGGCCAACGTCCTGACTTTC.

This clonotype came up many times. The CDR3 loop reads CSASGGSYEQYF. CDR3 coding DNA: TGCAGTGCTAGTGGCGGGAGCTACGAGCAGTACTTC. V usage is TRBV20-1 and J usage is TRBJ2-7, with TRBD2 matching over 7 bases. The CDR3 length is 12 residues. The V and J ends lost 3 bases and 3 bases, in that order; junction bases with no gene match: 2. Per germline, CDR1 DFQATT and CDR2 SNEGSKA (reference sequence).